Listed below are T cell receptor beta chains from one sample, sequenced in a study of T cell changes during pregnancy in multiple sclerosis. Clones were sequenced by immunoSEQ multiplex PCR, and TCRdb holds only the in-frame ones, with some missing. This table holds about 120,000 clones, under 95% found once. The starting material was peripheral blood, obtained before pregnancy. The receptor source for this set is a female donor with multiple sclerosis, enrolled in a pregnancy study. Each CDR3 is given with its conserved first and last residue. A D gene is named only where the DNA matches it firmly. Expanded clones are given a class, and other clones once, few, many or no size at all.

j_call d_call v_call clone_size cdr3_nt cdr3_aa
TRBJ1-1 TRBD1 TRBV27 - TGTGCCAGCAGCGGGACCCGACAGGGGAGATTGGGCACTGAAGCTTTCTTT CASSGTRQGRLGTEAFF
TRBJ2-4 TRBD2 TRBV5-1 - TGCGCCAGCAGCTTGGATCCTAGCGGGGGCCTCAAAAACATTCAGTACTTC CASSLDPSGGLKNIQYF
TRBJ2-6 - TRBV7-3 - TGTGCCAGCAGCTTAGGGGGCCTCTCTGGGGCCAACGTCCTGACTTTC CASSLGGLSGANVLTF
TRBJ2-7 - TRBV6-6 - TGTGCCAGCAGTCTGGACAGTCAGAACGAGCAGTACTTC CASSLDSQNEQYF
TRBJ2-2 TRBD1 TRBV13 - TGTGCCAGCAGCTATAGCCGGGACAGAAGCGGGGAGCTGTTTTTT CASSYSRDRSGELFF
TRBJ2-5 TRBD2 TRBV28 - TGTGCCAGCCGATCTGGGTTAAAGGCGGGAGGGGGAGAGACCCAGTACTTC CASRSGLKAGGGETQYF
TRBJ2-7 - TRBV29-1 - TGCAGCGTTGGTGTGGCTTCCTACGAGCAGTACTTC CSVGVASYEQYF
TRBJ1-1 - TRBV10-2 - TGCGCCAGCACTCACCTTATCCGTCTCCGACAGACGACTGAAGCTTTCTTT CASTHLIRLRQTTEAFF
TRBJ2-7 - TRBV20-1 - TGCAGTGCTTCAAATTCCTACGAGCAGTACTTC CSASNSYEQYF
TRBJ1-4 - TRBV7-2 - TGTGCCAGCCGGGACAACGCTAATGAAAAACTGTTTTTT CASRDNANEKLFF
TRBJ1-5 - TRBV29-1 - TGCAGCGCTACCAACAGCAATCAGCCCCAGCATTTT CSATNSNQPQHF
TRBJ2-1 TRBD2 TRBV9 once TGTGCCAGCAGCCGGACTAGCGGGACCAATGAGCAGTTCTTC CASSRTSGTNEQFF
TRBJ2-3 TRBD2 TRBV30 - TGTGCCTGGGGGAGACTAGCGGGAGGAGCAGATACGCAGTATTTT CAWGRLAGGADTQYF
TRBJ1-2 TRBD1 TRBV6-5 - TGTGCCAGCTCTCGACGGGACAGTGACTATGGCTACACCTTC CASSRRDSDYGYTF
TRBJ1-5 - TRBV19 - TGTGCCAGTAGTTCGAAGGGACTACCCCAGCCCCAGCATTTT CASSSKGLPQPQHF
TRBJ1-1 - TRBV5-1 - TGCGCCAGCAGCGTATCGGGTCGGAACACTGAAGCTTTCTTT CASSVSGRNTEAFF
TRBJ1-1 TRBD1 TRBV14 - TGTGCCAGCAGCCAACAGACAGGGGTGGGCACTGAAGCTTTCTTT CASSQQTGVGTEAFF
TRBJ1-5 - TRBV5-6 - TGTGCCAGCAGCTCCCTTCGACAGAATAGCAATCAGCCCCAGCATTTT CASSSLRQNSNQPQHF
TRBJ2-1 TRBD1 TRBV5-1 - TGCGCCAGCAGCAGCCGACAGGGGGCGATCGGGCAGTTCTTC CASSSRQGAIGQFF
TRBJ2-1 - TRBV25-1 once TGTGCCAGCAGTGATGCTGAGGGACTCTACAATGAGCAGTTCTTC CASSDAEGLYNEQFF
TRBJ2-2 - TRBV5-1 once TGCGCCAGCAGCTTGGAAGGGGTCCTCACCGGGGAGCTGTTTTTT CASSLEGVLTGELFF
TRBJ1-1 - TRBV4-1 - TGCGCCAGCAGCCAAGTAACAGTGAACACTGAAGCTTTCTTT CASSQVTVNTEAFF
TRBJ2-1 TRBD1 TRBV5-1 - TGCGCCAGCAGCTTGGGGACAGGGGTATCGAATGAGCAGTTCTTC CASSLGTGVSNEQFF
TRBJ1-5 - TRBV7-8 - TGTGCCAGCAGCCTCCAGATGTATCAGCCCCAGCATTTT CASSLQMYQPQHF
TRBJ1-2 - TRBV9 - TGTGCCAGCAGCGTGGCCCAGGGCTTAGTTTATGGCTACACCTTC CASSVAQGLVYGYTF
TRBJ2-7 - TRBV5-1 - TGCGCCAGCTTCATCGCGTGGTCGAAGACCTACGAGCAGTACTTC CASFIAWSKTYEQYF
TRBJ2-5 - TRBV5-1 - TGCGCCAGCAGCCCAGTGACAGGCCAAGAGACCCAGTACTTC CASSPVTGQETQYF
TRBJ2-3 - TRBV7-9 - TGTGCCAGCAGCCCCTCTAGCACAGATACGCAGTATTTT CASSPSSTDTQYF
TRBJ2-3 TRBD1 TRBV19 - TGTGCCAGTAGTAAGCTACAGGGGGCGACCACAGATACGCAGTATTTT CASSKLQGATTDTQYF
TRBJ1-4 TRBD1 TRBV28 - TGTGCCAGCAGTTCCGAGGGACAGGGGACTAATGAAAAACTGTTTTTT CASSSEGQGTNEKLFF
TRBJ2-4 - TRBV28 once TGTGCCACCTCCCGGGACACTAAAAACATTCAGTACTTC CATSRDTKNIQYF
TRBJ2-7 TRBD2 TRBV29-1 - TGCAGCGTTGGAGCGGGGGGGCTCTCCTACGAGCAGTACTTC CSVGAGGLSYEQYF
TRBJ1-1 TRBD1 TRBV5-5 - TGTGCCAGCAGCCACCTATCAGACAGGGGTCGTACTGAAGCTTTCTTT CASSHLSDRGRTEAFF
TRBJ2-2 TRBD2 TRBV5-4 - TGTGCCAGCAGCTCGGGGGGACCTAACCTTAACACCGGGGAGCTGTTTTTT CASSSGGPNLNTGELFF
TRBJ2-5 TRBD2 TRBV5-1 - TGCGCCAGCAGCGGGCTAGCGGGGGCAGAAGAGACCCAGTACTTC CASSGLAGAEETQYF
TRBJ1-2 TRBD1 TRBV25-1 - TGTGCCAGCAGTGGAGGACAGGGCCACTATGGCTACACCTTC CASSGGQGHYGYTF
TRBJ1-4 - TRBV29-1 - TGCAGCGTTGCTGTCGGAACTAATGAAAAACTGTTTTTT CSVAVGTNEKLFF
TRBJ2-2 TRBD1 TRBV7-9 - TGTGCCAGCAGCCGGGACAGCAACACCGGGGAGCTGTTTTTT CASSRDSNTGELFF
TRBJ2-1 TRBD1 TRBV19 - TGTGCCAGTAGTATAGAAGGGGGGACAGGGTGGAGGAGTTCCTACAATGAGCAGTTCTTC CASSIEGGTGWRSSYNEQFF
TRBJ2-5 TRBD1 TRBV6-5 - TGTGCCAGCAGGCCCGGGACAGGGTATGAGACCCAGTACTTC CASRPGTGYETQYF
TRBJ1-1 - TRBV6-1 - TGTGCCAGCTCCAGTACGGGGGGCACTGAAGCTTTCTTT CASSSTGGTEAFF
TRBJ2-1 - TRBV6-1 once TGTGCCAGCAGTTATTTCAATGAGCAGTTCTTC CASSYFNEQFF
TRBJ2-3 - TRBV19 - TGTGCCAGTCGCGCACAGGCTAGCACAGATACGCAGTATTTT CASRAQASTDTQYF
TRBJ2-3 - TRBV5-1 - TGCGCCAGCAGCCTGATCGTTTCCGCGTCTACAGATACGCAGTATTTT CASSLIVSASTDTQYF
TRBJ1-3 - TRBV15 - TGTGCCACCAGCAGAGATCGGAGGAACACCATATATTTT CATSRDRRNTIYF
TRBJ2-1 - TRBV7-8 - TGTGCCAGCAGCATCTCCGGGACTCCTACTTACAATGAGCAGTTCTTC CASSISGTPTYNEQFF
TRBJ1-2 - TRBV10-3 - TGTGCCAGCAGTTACTCGTCGGCCGGAGGGGGCTACACCTTC CASSYSSAGGGYTF
TRBJ2-3 - TRBV29-1 - TGCAGTTGTCATCAGGGCTGGGATACGCAGTATTTT CSCHQGWDTQYF
TRBJ2-5 - TRBV6-5 - TGTGCCAGCAGTTACTCTGGGGGGTGGGAGACCCAGTACTTC CASSYSGGWETQYF
TRBJ2-3 - TRBV5-4 - TGTGCCAGCAGCTTGGATCCGTACACACCCACAGATACGCAGTATTTT CASSLDPYTPTDTQYF
TRBJ1-1 - TRBV11-2 - TGTGCCAGCAACCTGTGGGGGCCAGATGAAGCTTTCTTT CASNLWGPDEAFF
TRBJ2-5 - TRBV5-1 - TGCGCCAGCAGCTTGGCCGAGGAGGGGGAGACCCAGTACTTC CASSLAEEGETQYF
TRBJ2-7 TRBD2 TRBV7-8 - TGTGCCAGCAGCTTAGTTGCTAGCGGGAGCTCCTACGAGCAGTACTTC CASSLVASGSSYEQYF
TRBJ2-7 - TRBV4-2 once TGTGCCAGCAGCCAAGAAACAGGGTCGGCCTACGAGCAGTACTTC CASSQETGSAYEQYF